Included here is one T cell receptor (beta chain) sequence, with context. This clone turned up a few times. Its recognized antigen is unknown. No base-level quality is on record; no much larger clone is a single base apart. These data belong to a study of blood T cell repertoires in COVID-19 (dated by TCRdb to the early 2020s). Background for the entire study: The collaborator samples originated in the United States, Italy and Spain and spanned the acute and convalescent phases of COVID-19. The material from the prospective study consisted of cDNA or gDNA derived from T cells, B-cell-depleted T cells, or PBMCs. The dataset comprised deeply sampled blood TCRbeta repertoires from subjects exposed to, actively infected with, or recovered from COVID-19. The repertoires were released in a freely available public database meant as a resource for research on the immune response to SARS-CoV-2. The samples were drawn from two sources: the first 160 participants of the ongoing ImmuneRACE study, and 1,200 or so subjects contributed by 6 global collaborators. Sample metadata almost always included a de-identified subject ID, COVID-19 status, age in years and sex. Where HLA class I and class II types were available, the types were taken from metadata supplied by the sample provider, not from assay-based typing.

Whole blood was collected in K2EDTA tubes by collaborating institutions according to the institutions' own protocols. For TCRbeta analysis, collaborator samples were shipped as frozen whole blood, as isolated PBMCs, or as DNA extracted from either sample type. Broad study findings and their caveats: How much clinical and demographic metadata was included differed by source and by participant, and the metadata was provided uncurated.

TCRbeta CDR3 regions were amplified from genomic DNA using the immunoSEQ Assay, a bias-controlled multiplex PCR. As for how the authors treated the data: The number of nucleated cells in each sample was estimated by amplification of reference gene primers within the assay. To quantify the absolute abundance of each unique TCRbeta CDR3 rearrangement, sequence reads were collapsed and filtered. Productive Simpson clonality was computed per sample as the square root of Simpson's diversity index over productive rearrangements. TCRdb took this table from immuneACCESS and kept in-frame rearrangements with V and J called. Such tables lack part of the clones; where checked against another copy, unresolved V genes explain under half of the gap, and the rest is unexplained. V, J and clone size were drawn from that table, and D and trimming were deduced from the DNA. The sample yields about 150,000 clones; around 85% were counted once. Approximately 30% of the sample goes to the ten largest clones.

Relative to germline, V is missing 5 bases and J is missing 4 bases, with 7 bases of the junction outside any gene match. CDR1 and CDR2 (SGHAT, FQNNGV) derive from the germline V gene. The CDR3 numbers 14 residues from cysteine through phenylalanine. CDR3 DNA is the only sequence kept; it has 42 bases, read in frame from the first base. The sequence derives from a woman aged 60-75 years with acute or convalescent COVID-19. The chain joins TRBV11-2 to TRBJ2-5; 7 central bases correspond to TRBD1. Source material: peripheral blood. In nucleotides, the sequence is TGTGCCAGCAGCATCGGGACAGTGGGAGAGACCCAGTACTTC. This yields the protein CASSIGTVGETQYF.